A single sample is the source of the 29 T cell receptor beta chains below, sequenced in a study of beta chain features in type 1 diabetes. The investigators reverse transcribed all of the isolated RNA, so they sequenced expressed TCRB transcripts. Assay used: immunoSEQ multiplex PCR; TCRdb lists only in-frame clones, some missing. The sample yields a few hundred thousand clones, more than 11% seen once. Source material: naive CD4+ T cells from blood. These receptors all come from a man in his thirties or forties in good health.

This clone showed up just a few times. DNA of the CDR3: TGTGCCAGCTCACCATTAGGCGCCAGGGAAGAGACCCAGTACTTC. It is translated as CASSPLGAREETQYF. This chain connects TRBV18 to TRBJ2-5, with D maybe TRBD1 (5 bases). The CDR3 is 15 amino acids. Trimming removed 2 bases from V and 3 bases from J, with 13 bases in between. Germline V gene sequence: CDR1 KGHSH, CDR2 LQKENI.

This clone turned up a few times. The chain has TRBV28 and TRBJ2-4; TRBD1 matches at 7 bases. This CDR3 spans 13 amino acids. J lost 8 bases, V lost 7 bases, and 8 bases had no gene match. Germline assignment: CDR1 MDHEN and CDR2 SYDVKM. CDR3 DNA sequence: TGTGCCAGCACCCTAGGGGGCAGGGACATTCAGTACTTC. The encoded protein is CASTLGGRDIQYF.

The V and J genes are TRBV7-2 and TRBJ2-1; D possibly matches TRBD1 or TRBD2 (5 bases each). Trimming left V 4 bases short and J 7 bases short, with 14 bases between. The germline V gene encodes CDR1 SGHTA and CDR2 FQGNSA. The CDR3 extends over 14 amino acids. The CDR3 DNA follows: TGTGCCAGCAGCTCTGGGACGAGCTGGAATGAGCAGTTCTTC. It is translated as CASSSGTSWNEQFF. The complete variable domain, with remaining parts taken from reference TRBV7-2 and TRBJ2-1, reads GAGVSQSPSNKVTEKGKDVELRCDPISGHTALYWYRQSLGQGLEFLIYFQGNSAPDKSGLPSDRFSAERTGGSVSTLTIQRTQQEDSAVYLCASSSGTSWNEQFFGPGTRLTVL.

Only a few counts were recorded for this clone. This specimen includes other DNA sequences encoding the same CDR3. This sequence joins TRBV7-9 and TRBJ2-3; tentatively, D is TRBD1 (6 bases). CDR1 and CDR2 (germline): SEHNR, FQNEAQ (reference sequence). Trimming left V 7 bases short and J 1 base short, with 18 bases between. This CDR3 spans 16 amino acids. This chain's CDR3 is CASTSGQGQGTDTQYF. The CDR3 bases are TGTGCCAGCACCTCAGGGCAGGGGCAAGGCACAGATACGCAGTATTTT.

This clone was counted a few times. This chain links TRBV27 with TRBJ2-6; D remains ambiguous. This CDR3 region has 14 residues. Germline V gene sequence: CDR1 MNHEY, CDR2 SMNVEV (reference sequence). Trimming pared 7 bases from V and 6 bases from J, leaving 13 bases between. The CDR3 protein is CASKLSRTANVLTF. Written as DNA, the CDR3 is TGTGCCAGCAAACTCAGCAGGACGGCCAACGTCCTGACTTTC.

This chain connects TRBV5-1 to TRBJ1-5; D is uncertain. From germline, CDR1 is SGHRS and CDR2 YFSETQ. The CDR3 totals 13 residues. Trimming stripped 4 bases from V and 3 bases from J, with 8 bases between. This chain's CDR3 is CASSPDPNQPQHF. The CDR3 nucleotides read TGCGCCAGCAGCCCGGATCCCAATCAGCCCCAGCATTTT.

The rearrangement joins TRBV5-1 to TRBJ2-1, with TRBD2 matching over 8 bases. The CDR3 extends over 17 amino acids. Germline-derived CDR1 and CDR2 are SGHRS and YFSETQ. V dropped 6 bases and J dropped 6; count of bases not matched to a gene: 17. The CDR3 loop reads CASTLGRREGRPNEQFF. CDR3 DNA: TGCGCCAGCACCCTCGGCCGCCGGGAGGGCAGACCCAATGAGCAGTTCTTC.

This clone was picked up a small number of times. The same CDR3 can be traced to other DNA sequences in this sample. The rearrangement joins TRBV7-2 to TRBJ2-5, with D possibly TRBD1 on 5 matching bases. V lost 4 bases and J 2 bases, leaving 8 bases between the germline ends. The CDR3 consists of 13 residues. Germline CDR1 and CDR2: SGHTA and FQGNSA. Written as DNA, the CDR3 is TGTGCCAGCAGCTCACGACAGCAAGAGACCCAGTACTTC. This translates into CASSSRQQETQYF.

This sequence joins TRBV2 and TRBJ2-7; D is unresolved. The CDR3 sequence is 11 residues long. V lost 4 bases to trimming and J lost 3 bases, with 4 bases between them. Germline V lookup: CDR1 SNHLY, CDR2 FYNNEI. The CDR3 sequence is CASSGGYEQYV. CDR3 coding DNA: TGTGCCAGCAGTGGGGGCTACGAGCAGTACGTC.

This clone was seen a few times. This sequence joins TRBV7-9 and TRBJ2-1; unclear D gene. The V end was cut by 5 bases, the J end by 10 bases, with 6 bases between. Per the germline V gene, CDR1 is SEHNR and CDR2 is FQNEAQ (reference sequence). This CDR3 comprises 10 residues. The chain's CDR3 is CASSEVEQFF. Here the CDR3 DNA reads TGTGCCAGCAGCGAAGTAGAGCAGTTCTTC.

The gene calls are TRBV5-1 and TRBJ2-1, with 7 bases that match TRBD2. The CDR3 spans 16 residues. V shed 0 bases, J shed 3 bases, and the junction held 6 bases outside the gene matches. CDR1 SGHRS and CDR2 YFSETQ come from the germline V gene. Here the CDR3 reads CASSLEPGRGYNEQFF. Here the CDR3 DNA reads TGCGCCAGCAGCTTGGAGCCGGGGAGGGGCTACAATGAGCAGTTCTTC.

This clone was counted only a few times. Sequence at one end of the junction differs from germline and may be a read error. The chain uses TRBV7-8 and TRBJ2-1; 9 nucleotides align to TRBD1. The germline CDR1 and CDR2 sequences are SGHVS and FQNEAQ. CDR3 length equals 15 residues. The CDR3 region is CASRLAGTGRNEQFF. The CDR3 DNA follows: TGTGCCAGCAGGTTAGCAGGGACAGGGAGGAATGAGCAGTTCTTC.

The V call is TRBV5-4, the J call TRBJ2-5; 7 nucleotides match TRBD2. Germline V CDR1 and CDR2: SGHNT, YYREEE (reference sequence). This CDR3 is 14 amino acids long. V dropped 3 bases and J dropped 2; count of bases not matched to a gene: 4. The CDR3 DNA follows: TGTGCCAGCAGCTCGCGGGGGTCTCAAGAGACCCAGTACTTC. Its translation is CASSSRGSQETQYF.

This clone was counted a few times. The V and J genes are TRBV29-1 and TRBJ2-1; tentatively, D is TRBD1 or TRBD2 (5 bases each). Between the trimmed V and J ends, which lost 5 bases and 6 bases, there was a span of 17 bases. The V gene's germline CDR1 is SQVTM and CDR2 ANQGSEA. The CDR3 has 14 amino acids. The CDR3 DNA reads as TGCAGCGTTAAAACCCCTCCAGGGAGCAATGAGCAGTTCTTC. This translates into CSVKTPPGSNEQFF.

The sample holds a few counts of this clone. This rearrangement joins TRBV5-1 to TRBJ2-5; TRBD2 aligns across 8 bases. This CDR3 has 16 amino acids. After removal of 0 bases from V and 6 bases from J, the junction contained 10 bases not matched to a gene. Germline-derived CDR1 and CDR2 are SGHRS and YFSETQ. CDR3 sequence: CASSLASGGNGKTQYF. The CDR3 DNA sequence: TGCGCCAGCAGCTTGGCATCGGGAGGGAATGGGAAGACCCAGTACTTC.

This clone was counted between two and nine times. The chain uses TRBV2 and TRBJ2-6; the D gene could be TRBD1 or TRBD2 (5 bases each). V was cut by 7 bases and J by 3 bases, with 10 bases left in between. Germline values: CDR1 SNHLY, CDR2 FYNNEI. The CDR3 sequence is 14 residues long. This CDR3 reads CASTGTIGANVLTF. CDR3 nucleotide sequence: TGTGCCAGCACGGGGACGATTGGGGCCAACGTCCTGACTTTC.

This clone has only a few counts. This chain links TRBV7-2 with TRBJ1-2, with 7 bases identical to TRBD1. V dropped 1 base and J dropped 5; count of bases not matched to a gene: 7. Germline V gives CDR1 SGHTA, CDR2 FQGNSA. CDR3 size: 15 residues. CDR3 sequence (DNA): TGTGCCAGCAGCTTAGGTGTAGACAGGGAGTATGGCTACACCTTC. Its protein is CASSLGVDREYGYTF. Complete variable domain (other parts from reference TRBV7-2 and TRBJ1-2): GAGVSQSPSNKVTEKGKDVELRCDPISGHTALYWYRQSLGQGLEFLIYFQGNSAPDKSGLPSDRFSAERTGGSVSTLTIQRTQQEDSAVYLCASSLGVDREYGYTFGSGTRLTVV.

The gene calls are TRBV5-4 and TRBJ2-1; D is perhaps TRBD1 or TRBD2 (5 bases each). The germline gives CDR1 SGHNT, CDR2 YYREEE (reference sequence). The length of the CDR3 is 13 residues. V lost 6 bases, J lost 5 bases, and 12 bases lay in between. The CDR3 region is CASNRDVHNEQFF. The CDR3 coding sequence is TGTGCCAGCAACCGGGACGTGCACAATGAGCAGTTCTTC.

The count of this clone is one. The chain recombines TRBV13 with TRBJ2-3; possible D gene TRBD2, 5 bases. The V and J ends lost 5 bases and 4 bases respectively, with 13 bases between them. Germline CDR1 is PRHDT and CDR2 is FYEKMQ (reference sequence). CDR3 length: 14 residues. CDR3 DNA: TGTGCCAGCAGCCTCCGGGGTAGCGCAGATACGCAGTATTTT. Amino acids: CASSLRGSADTQYF.

This clone has just a few counts. The CDR3 protein is CASSLTTGKQETQYF. The CDR3 coding sequence is TGTGCCAGCAGCTTGACAACAGGGAAACAAGAGACCCAGTACTTC. The rearrangement uses TRBV5-4 and TRBJ2-5, with D perhaps TRBD1 (6 bases). V gave up 1 base and J gave up 2 bases, with 12 bases separating them. The CDR3 totals 15 residues. Germline V gene sequence: CDR1 SGHNT, CDR2 YYREEE (reference sequence).

The V call is TRBV18, the J call TRBJ2-3; 9 nucleotides match TRBD2. From germline, CDR1 is KGHSH and CDR2 LQKENI. This CDR3 has 17 residues. J lost 2 bases, V lost 4 bases, and 10 bases had no gene match. For the CDR3, the DNA is TGTGCCAGCTCACGGGTCGGAAGGACTAGCGTCACAGATACGCAGTATTTT. It yields the protein CASSRVGRTSVTDTQYF.

The chain combines TRBV21-1 with TRBJ2-7. TRBV21-1 is marked as a pseudogene. This CDR3 has 12 amino acids. Here the CDR3 DNA reads TGTGCCAGCAGCAAAAGGGGGGACGAGCAGTACGTC. This encodes CASSKRGDEQYV.

This sequence joins TRBV25-1 and TRBJ2-5, with 13 bases matching TRBD2. CDR1 and CDR2 (germline): MGHDK, SYGVNS. This CDR3 spans 16 amino acids. V lost 0 bases, J lost 6 bases, and 4 bases stayed unmatched. CDR3 nucleotide sequence: TGTGCCAGCAGTGAATACGAGGGGACTAGCGGGAAGACCCAGTACTTC. The encoded protein is CASSEYEGTSGKTQYF.

The genes are TRBV9 and TRBJ2-5; TRBD1 is a possible D gene (6 bases). V lost 3 bases and J 5 bases, leaving 20 bases between the germline ends. Germline V gives CDR1 SGDLS, CDR2 YYNGEE. This CDR3 is 16 amino acids long. CDR3 residues: CASSAEGVGGYETQYF. The CDR3 coding sequence is TGTGCCAGCAGCGCAGAGGGGGTCGGAGGATATGAGACCCAGTACTTC. The whole variable domain, remainder taken from reference TRBV9 and TRBJ2-5, is DSGVTQTPKHLITATGQRVTLRCSPRSGDLSVYWYQQSLDQGLQFLIQYYNGEERAKGNILERFSAQQFPDLHSELNLSSLELGDSALYFCASSAEGVGGYETQYFGPGTRLLVL.

This clone was seen a handful of times. This chain uses TRBV6-5 with TRBJ1-2, with 7 bases fitting TRBD1. Germline CDR1 MNHEY, CDR2 SVGAGI. The CDR3 runs 14 residues. The V and J ends lost 6 bases and 8 bases, in that order; junction bases with no gene match: 12. CDR3 amino acids: CASRDSQGVGGYTF. DNA of the CDR3: TGTGCCAGCAGAGATTCCCAGGGGGTCGGAGGCTACACCTTC.

The rearrangement uses TRBV29-1 and TRBJ1-3; D unresolved. There are 12 residues in the CDR3. Germline V gene data show CDR1 as SQVTM and CDR2 as ANQGSEA. Deletions cut 5 bases from V and 4 bases from J, with 9 bases between. CDR3 residues: CSVSERGNTIYF. The CDR3 DNA follows: TGCAGCGTTTCCGAAAGAGGAAACACCATATATTTT.

The rearrangement links TRBV13 to TRBJ1-1; unclear D gene. V lost 1 base, J lost 4 bases, and 10 bases lay in between. Germline-derived CDR1 and CDR2 are PRHDT and FYEKMQ (reference sequence). This CDR3 has 14 amino acids. The CDR3 DNA follows: TGTGCCAGCAGCTTAGCGGGAGCGAGCACTGAAGCTTTCTTT. Amino acid sequence: CASSLAGASTEAFF. Full variable domain (outside the CDR3, taken from reference TRBV13 and TRBJ1-1): AAGVIQSPRHLIKEKRETATLKCYPIPRHDTVYWYQQGPGQDPQFLISFYEKMQSDKGSIPDRFSAQQFSDYHSELNMSSLELGDSALYFCASSLAGASTEAFFGQGTRLTVV.

This clone was observed a few times. The chain employs TRBV18 and TRBJ2-7; 14 nucleotides align to TRBD2. The CDR3 is made up of 14 amino acids. The germline CDR1 and CDR2 sequences are KGHSH and LQKENI. The J segment lost 5 bases and the V segment lost 6 bases, leaving 3 bases of the junction unmatched. CDR3 loop: CASSPTSGGDEQYF. CDR3 coding DNA: TGTGCCAGCTCCCCGACTAGCGGGGGGGACGAGCAGTACTTC.

The DNA of the CDR3 is TGCAGCGTTGTGCCCAGTCCAACAGGAAGAGCCTACAATGAGCAGTTCTTC. It yields the protein CSVVPSPTGRAYNEQFF. The genes are TRBV29-1 and TRBJ2-1; maybe TRBD1 (5 bases). The length of the CDR3 is 17 residues. V was shortened by 4 bases and J by 2 bases, with 21 bases between the two germline ends. Germline V gives CDR1 SQVTM, CDR2 ANQGSEA.